This is a list of T cell receptor beta chains from one sample in a study of cytomegalovirus exposure and HLA in healthy donors. Data came from immunoSEQ multiplex PCR; TCRdb stores just in-frame clones and leaves some out. In the table there are about 120,000 clones, around 75% of which are singletons. Source material: PBMCs. These receptors all stem from a man aged 30 to 45 in good health and CMV-seronegative. Both conserved end residues are part of each CDR3. A D gene is named only where the DNA matches it firmly. Part of the rows lack a size; the others show once, few, many or a class for expanded clones.

CDR3: CASSYPDSLRQFF; DNA: TGTGCCAGCAGCTACCCGGACTCCCTTCGCCAGTTCTTC; size: .; D: .; V: TRBV5-5; J: TRBJ2-1
CDR3: CASSHRVGQETQYF; DNA: TGCGCCAGCAGCCATCGGGTGGGCCAAGAGACCCAGTACTTC; size: .; D: .; V: TRBV4-1; J: TRBJ2-5
CDR3: CATDRGSETQYF; DNA: TGTGCCACCGACAGGGGCAGCGAGACCCAGTACTTC; size: .; D: TRBD1; V: TRBV6-1; J: TRBJ2-5
CDR3: CASNLEEGNSPLHF; DNA: TGTGCCAGCAACCTGGAGGAGGGAAATTCACCCCTCCACTTT; size: .; D: .; V: TRBV2; J: TRBJ1-6
CDR3: CASSRTSGGSYNEQFF; DNA: TGTGCCAGCTCCCGAACTAGCGGGGGGTCCTACAATGAGCAGTTCTTC; size: once; D: TRBD2; V: TRBV18; J: TRBJ2-1
CDR3: CASSLTETEAFF; DNA: TGTGCCAGCAGCTTAACTGAAACTGAAGCTTTCTTT; size: few; D: .; V: TRBV11-2; J: TRBJ1-1
CDR3: CASSVALGDTQYF; DNA: TGTGCCAGCAGCGTAGCGCTAGGAGATACGCAGTATTTT; size: .; D: .; V: TRBV9; J: TRBJ2-3
CDR3: CSVVPNASGNTIYF; DNA: TGCAGCGTTGTTCCTAACGCCTCTGGAAACACCATATATTTT; size: .; D: .; V: TRBV29-1; J: TRBJ1-3
CDR3: CASSPPGQRKETQYF; DNA: TGTGCCAGCTCACCCCCGGGACAGAGGAAAGAGACCCAGTACTTC; size: .; D: TRBD1; V: TRBV18; J: TRBJ2-5
CDR3: CASSISGPAFGAQYF; DNA: TGTGCCAGTAGTATATCTGGCCCAGCGTTCGGGGCGCAGTATTTT; size: .; D: .; V: TRBV19; J: TRBJ2-3
CDR3: CASSPTGGRNNEQFF; DNA: TGTGCCAGCTCCCCCACAGGGGGGAGGAACAATGAGCAGTTCTTC; size: once; D: TRBD1; V: TRBV18; J: TRBJ2-1
CDR3: CASTRGQGSNEQFF; DNA: TGTGCCAGCACCCGGGGACAGGGATCCAATGAGCAGTTCTTC; size: .; D: TRBD1; V: TRBV6-5; J: TRBJ2-1
CDR3: CASSLGQRLGEKLFF; DNA: TGTGCCAGCAGCTTAGGGCAGCGCCTTGGTGAAAAACTGTTTTTT; size: .; D: .; V: TRBV7-9; J: TRBJ1-4
CDR3: CASSYSRSHNEQYF; DNA: TGTGCCAGCAGTTACTCACGGAGTCATAACGAGCAGTACTTC; size: .; D: .; V: TRBV6-5; J: TRBJ2-7
CDR3: CASRGSLGQGTYEQYF; DNA: TGTGCCAGCAGGGGGTCCTTAGGACAGGGAACCTACGAGCAGTACTTC; size: .; D: TRBD1; V: TRBV25-1; J: TRBJ2-7
CDR3: CASSPLRGKGAEAFF; DNA: TGTGCCAGCTCACCACTCCGGGGGAAAGGGGCTGAAGCTTTCTTT; size: .; D: .; V: TRBV18; J: TRBJ1-1
CDR3: CASSSGTDLANYGYTF; DNA: TGTGCCAGCAGCAGCGGGACGGACTTAGCTAACTATGGCTACACCTTC; size: few; D: .; V: TRBV5-4; J: TRBJ1-2
CDR3: CASSPVQDTQYF; DNA: TGTGCCAGCAGTCCCGTGCAGGATACGCAGTATTTT; size: once; D: .; V: TRBV9; J: TRBJ2-3
CDR3: CASSPSARTESSYEQYF; DNA: TGTGCCAGCAGCCCTAGCGCCCGGACGGAGAGCTCCTACGAGCAGTACTTC; size: few; D: .; V: TRBV11-2; J: TRBJ2-7
CDR3: CASTPLAGNSYEQYF; DNA: TGTGCCAGCACTCCCCTGGCAGGGAACTCCTACGAGCAGTACTTC; size: .; D: .; V: TRBV6-6; J: TRBJ2-7
CDR3: CASSLEGDAGNTIYF; DNA: TGTGCCAGCAGCTTAGAAGGGGATGCCGGAAACACCATATATTTT; size: .; D: .; V: TRBV7-2; J: TRBJ1-3
CDR3: CAWSVEIYGYTF; DNA: TGTGCCTGGAGTGTAGAGATCTATGGCTACACCTTC; size: .; D: .; V: TRBV30; J: TRBJ1-2
CDR3: CASSLAQGQGETQYF; DNA: TGTGCCAGCAGCTTAGCCCAGGGCCAAGGGGAGACCCAGTACTTC; size: .; D: .; V: TRBV7-2; J: TRBJ2-5
CDR3: CATSRDRGQYEQYF; DNA: TGTGCCACCAGCAGAGACAGGGGACAGTACGAGCAGTACTTC; size: .; D: TRBD1; V: TRBV15; J: TRBJ2-7
CDR3: CASSTGEVNTEAFF; DNA: TGTGCCAGCAGCACGGGAGAGGTGAACACTGAAGCTTTCTTT; size: .; D: .; V: TRBV13; J: TRBJ1-1
CDR3: CASSGDYGYTF; DNA: TGTGCCAGCAGCGGAGACTATGGCTACACCTTC; size: .; D: .; V: TRBV6-1; J: TRBJ1-2
CDR3: CASSMGHGETQYF; DNA: TGTGCCAGTAGTATGGGCCATGGGGAGACCCAGTACTTC; size: .; D: .; V: TRBV19; J: TRBJ2-5
CDR3: CASSPRQGLNTEAFF; DNA: TGTGCCAGCAGCCCTCGACAGGGTTTGAACACTGAAGCTTTCTTT; size: once; D: TRBD1; V: TRBV5-4; J: TRBJ1-1
CDR3: CATSGAGASSYEQYF; DNA: TGTGCCACCAGCGGCGCGGGGGCCTCCTCCTACGAGCAGTACTTC; size: .; D: .; V: TRBV15; J: TRBJ2-7
CDR3: CASSSSGEGNSPLHF; DNA: TGTGCCAGCAGTTCCTCAGGGGAGGGTAATTCACCCCTCCACTTT; size: few; D: .; V: TRBV28; J: TRBJ1-6
CDR3: CASSVPSSLGELFF; DNA: TGTGCCAGCAGCGTACCGTCGTCCCTCGGGGAGCTGTTTTTT; size: .; D: .; V: TRBV9; J: TRBJ2-2
CDR3: CASSEQGSSYNSPLHF; DNA: TGTGCCAGTAGTGAACAGGGGAGCTCCTATAATTCACCCCTCCACTTT; size: few; D: TRBD1; V: TRBV19; J: TRBJ1-6
CDR3: CAWSHSSGANVLTF; DNA: TGTGCCTGGAGCCACAGCTCTGGGGCCAACGTCCTGACTTTC; size: .; D: .; V: TRBV30; J: TRBJ2-6
CDR3: CASSLRLRDEQFF; DNA: TGCGCCAGCAGCTTGAGGTTGCGGGATGAGCAGTTCTTC; size: .; D: .; V: TRBV5-1; J: TRBJ2-1
CDR3: CASSSSGDRESEAFF; DNA: TGTGCCAGCAGCTCCTCGGGGGACAGGGAATCTGAAGCTTTCTTT; size: .; D: TRBD1; V: TRBV27; J: TRBJ1-1
CDR3: CASNNRDRSSYEQYF; DNA: TGTGCCAGCAATAACCGGGACAGGAGCTCCTACGAGCAGTACTTC; size: .; D: TRBD1; V: TRBV2; J: TRBJ2-7
CDR3: CASSLGQGAGDTQYF; DNA: TGTGCCAGCAGCTTGGGACAGGGGGCTGGAGATACGCAGTATTTT; size: .; D: TRBD1; V: TRBV5-6; J: TRBJ2-3
CDR3: CASSEVTTGTGNTIYF; DNA: TGTGCCAGCAGTGAAGTTACGACAGGGACTGGAAACACCATATATTTT; size: .; D: TRBD1; V: TRBV6-4; J: TRBJ1-3
CDR3: CSVVRRERTDTQYF; DNA: TGCAGCGTTGTCCGCAGGGAACGCACAGATACGCAGTATTTT; size: .; D: .; V: TRBV29-1; J: TRBJ2-3
CDR3: CASSSKPGALETQYF; DNA: TGTGCCAGCAGCTCGAAACCAGGGGCGCTGGAGACCCAGTACTTC; size: .; D: .; V: TRBV5-4; J: TRBJ2-5
CDR3: CASSDKPSGGTDTQYF; DNA: TGTGCCAGCAGTGACAAACCTAGCGGGGGCACAGATACGCAGTATTTT; size: once; D: TRBD2; V: TRBV6-4; J: TRBJ2-3
CDR3: CASSLGEDTQYF; DNA: TGCGCCAGCAGCCTCGGGGAAGATACGCAGTATTTT; size: once; D: .; V: TRBV4-3; J: TRBJ2-3
CDR3: CASSTGFWYEQYF; DNA: TGTGCCAGCAGTACAGGTTTCTGGTACGAGCAGTACTTC; size: .; D: .; V: TRBV7-9; J: TRBJ2-7
CDR3: CASRPTGAPGGTQYF; DNA: TGTGCCAGCAGACCAACAGGGGCCCCTGGTGGGACCCAGTACTTC; size: .; D: TRBD1; V: TRBV5-5; J: TRBJ2-5
CDR3: CASSQIQGRYEQYF; DNA: TGTGCCAGCAGCCAAATCCAGGGGCGCTACGAGCAGTACTTC; size: .; D: .; V: TRBV14; J: TRBJ2-7
CDR3: CASSPNRASGNTIYF; DNA: TGTGCCAGCAGCCCCAACAGGGCCTCTGGAAACACCATATATTTT; size: few; D: .; V: TRBV6-5; J: TRBJ1-3
CDR3: CASSREGNGPTEAFF; DNA: TGCGCCAGCAGTAGGGAGGGGAACGGCCCCACTGAAGCTTTCTTT; size: .; D: .; V: TRBV5-1; J: TRBJ1-1
CDR3: CAWGQGATNEKLFF; DNA: TGTGCCTGGGGACAGGGGGCAACTAATGAAAAACTGTTTTTT; size: .; D: TRBD1; V: TRBV30; J: TRBJ1-4
CDR3: CASSPGQKTQYF; DNA: TGTGCCAGCAGTCCGGGACAGAAAACGCAGTATTTT; size: .; D: TRBD1; V: TRBV2; J: TRBJ2-3
CDR3: CASSFYREINTGELFF; DNA: TGTGCCAGCAGTTTCTACAGGGAAATAAACACCGGGGAGCTGTTTTTT; size: .; D: .; V: TRBV27; J: TRBJ2-2
CDR3: CASSPGGTTEAFF; DNA: TGTGCCAGCAGCCCCGGGGGGACCACTGAAGCTTTCTTT; size: .; D: .; V: TRBV5-4; J: TRBJ1-1
CDR3: CASSLGRAGDEQYF; DNA: TGTGCCAGCAGCTTAGGGAGAGCCGGGGACGAGCAGTACTTC; size: once; D: .; V: TRBV7-8; J: TRBJ2-7